Listed below are T cell receptor beta chains from one sample, sequenced in a study of blood T cell repertoires in COVID-19. Here immunoSEQ multiplex PCR was the method, and the copy in TCRdb shows in-frame clones only, minus some. The sample holds over 85,000 clones, around 90% seen once. Sequenced sample: peripheral blood. These receptors all come from a man in his forties or fifties with acute or convalescent COVID-19. CDR3s include the opening cysteine and the closing phenylalanine or tryptophan. A D gene is named only where the DNA matches it firmly. Expanded clones are given a class, and other clones once, few, many or no size at all.

.,TRBV11-2,.,TRBJ1-5,CASSSMDSHNQPQHF,TGTGCCAGCAGCTCAATGGACAGTCACAATCAGCCCCAGCATTTT
.,TRBV30,.,TRBJ1-2,CAWVRTGGYTF,TGTGCCTGGGTCAGAACGGGGGGCTACACCTTC
TRBD1,TRBV3-1/TRBV3-2,once,TRBJ1-2,CASSQDRVSSGYTF,TGTGCCAGCAGCCAGGACAGGGTGTCAAGTGGCTACACCTTC
.,TRBV5-1,.,TRBJ1-2,CASSLNADGYGYTF,TGCGCCAGCAGCTTGAATGCGGATGGCTATGGCTACACCTTC
.,TRBV19,.,TRBJ1-2,CASSIRPDAGGYTF,TGTGCCAGTAGTATCCGCCCAGACGCAGGAGGCTACACCTTC
.,TRBV2,.,TRBJ2-7,CARGATETYEQYF,TGTGCCAGGGGGGCGACAGAAACCTACGAGCAGTACTTC
TRBD1,TRBV10-2,.,TRBJ2-7,CASSEGTATYEQYF,TGCGCCAGCAGCGAAGGGACAGCAACTTACGAGCAGTACTTC
.,TRBV11-2,.,TRBJ1-4,CASSYAGATNEKLFF,TGTGCCAGCAGTTACGCAGGGGCAACTAATGAAAAACTGTTTTTT
TRBD1,TRBV6-2/TRBV6-3,few,TRBJ2-2,CASSYRTGSNTGELFF,TGTGCCAGCAGTTACCGGACAGGATCTAACACCGGGGAGCTGTTTTTT
.,TRBV30,few,TRBJ2-1,CAWQGTSSYNEQFF,TGTGCCTGGCAGGGAACCAGCTCCTACAATGAGCAGTTCTTC
.,TRBV19,.,TRBJ1-3,CASSSQLSGNTIYF,TGTGCCAGTAGTTCACAGCTCTCTGGAAACACCATATATTTT
TRBD1,TRBV2,.,TRBJ2-1,CASSLGQGGYNEQFF,TGTGCCAGCAGTCTCGGACAGGGGGGATACAATGAGCAGTTCTTC
TRBD1,TRBV30,.,TRBJ2-2,CAWSQSTGANTGELFF,TGTGCCTGGAGTCAAAGCACAGGGGCGAACACCGGGGAGCTGTTTTTT
.,TRBV19,once,TRBJ1-5,CASTNPDILSQVQPQHF,TGTGCCAGTACAAACCCGGACATCCTTTCGCAAGTTCAGCCCCAGCATTTT
.,TRBV2,.,TRBJ1-5,CASSVGRSSNQPQHF,TGTGCCAGCAGTGTTGGCCGTTCTAGCAATCAGCCCCAGCATTTT
TRBD1,TRBV28,.,TRBJ1-1,CASSSRGRVAFF,TGTGCCAGCAGTTCGAGGGGGCGCGTAGCTTTCTTT
TRBD2,TRBV27,.,TRBJ2-3,CASINLAGVTDTQYF,TGTGCCAGCATTAATCTAGCGGGGGTCACAGATACGCAGTATTTT
.,TRBV7-2,.,TRBJ1-2,CASSSPGMFYGYTF,TGTGCCAGCAGCTCCCCGGGGATGTTCTATGGCTACACCTTC
TRBD1,TRBV5-6,few,TRBJ1-6,CASSPRTGGDSPLHF,TGTGCCAGCAGCCCGAGGACAGGGGGAGATTCACCCCTCCACTTT
TRBD1,TRBV5-6,.,TRBJ1-2,CASSIPGQGNYGYTF,TGTGCCAGCAGCATACCGGGACAGGGGAACTATGGCTACACCTTC
TRBD2,TRBV4-1,.,TRBJ2-3,CASSQETGTSNKDTQYF,TGCGCCAGCAGCCAGGAGACCGGGACTAGCAATAAAGATACGCAGTATTTT
.,TRBV12-3/TRBV12-4,.,TRBJ2-7,CASSDIYEQYF,TGTGCCAGCAGTGACATCTACGAGCAGTACTTC
.,TRBV6-6,.,TRBJ1-2,CASRRDIGAYGYTF,TGTGCCAGCAGACGGGACATAGGAGCTTATGGCTACACCTTC
TRBD1,TRBV5-4,.,TRBJ2-2,CASSQRQGSTGELFF,TGTGCCAGCAGCCAACGACAGGGCAGCACCGGGGAGCTGTTTTTT
TRBD1,TRBV28,.,TRBJ1-5,CASSLGAGGAWFKPQHF,TGTGCCAGCAGTTTAGGGGCAGGGGGCGCTTGGTTTAAGCCCCAGCATTTT
.,TRBV7-3,.,TRBJ2-3,CASSPGHSTDTQYF,TGTGCCAGCAGCCCGGGACATAGCACAGATACGCAGTATTTT
.,TRBV5-8,.,TRBJ1-4,CASSLGPNTEKLFF,TGTGCCAGCAGCTTGGGGCCGAATACAGAAAAACTGTTTTTT
TRBD2,TRBV2,.,TRBJ2-2,CASSPGLAGDTGELFF,TGTGCCAGTAGTCCGGGACTAGCGGGGGACACCGGGGAGCTGTTTTTT
TRBD1,TRBV2,.,TRBJ1-4,CASSLGQGANEKLFF,TGTGCCAGCAGTTTGGGACAGGGGGCAAATGAAAAACTGTTTTTT
TRBD1,TRBV6-2/TRBV6-3,.,TRBJ1-2,CASSSTGEANYGYTF,TGTGCCAGCAGTTCTACAGGGGAAGCTAACTATGGCTACACCTTC
.,TRBV19,once,TRBJ1-3,CASSVGGQSSGNTIYF,TGTGCCAGTAGTGTGGGAGGCCAGAGCTCTGGAAACACCATATATTTT
.,TRBV7-8,.,TRBJ2-5,CASSLKRSGDVGEETQYF,TGTGCCAGCAGCTTAAAACGCTCCGGAGACGTCGGAGAAGAGACCCAGTACTTC
TRBD2,TRBV29-1,.,TRBJ2-7,CSVDGLAGEGYEQYF,TGCAGCGTTGACGGTCTGGCGGGAGAAGGCTACGAGCAGTACTTC
.,TRBV7-9,few,TRBJ1-1,CASSLAGTLNTEAFF,TGTGCCAGCAGCTTAGCCGGGACACTGAACACTGAAGCTTTCTTT
TRBD1,TRBV10-3,.,TRBJ1-4,CAISEGRGPEKLFF,TGTGCCATCAGTGAGGGCAGGGGGCCTGAAAAACTGTTTTTT
.,TRBV18,.,TRBJ1-6,CASSPGGYGNSPLHF,TGTGCCAGCTCACCAGGGGGCTATGGTAATTCACCCCTCCACTTT
.,TRBV4-1,.,TRBJ1-1,CASSQDIGGGGTEAFF,TGCGCCAGCAGCCAAGATATCGGGGGCGGGGGCACTGAAGCTTTCTTT
.,TRBV19,many,TRBJ1-2,CASSLQGKDGYTF,TGTGCCAGTAGCTTGCAGGGAAAGGATGGCTACACCTTC
TRBD1,TRBV6-5,.,TRBJ2-1,CASSYLGQGGGKQFF,TGTGCCAGCAGTTACCTGGGACAGGGGGGAGGTAAGCAGTTCTTC
.,TRBV5-1,.,TRBJ2-5,CASSFQGFQETQYF,TGCGCCAGCAGCTTTCAGGGGTTTCAAGAGACCCAGTACTTC
.,TRBV27,.,TRBJ2-7,CASSPRTNNEQYF,TGTGCCAGCAGTCCCCGGACAAACAACGAGCAGTACTTC
.,TRBV18,.,TRBJ1-3,CASSPGSSGNTIYF,TGTGCCAGCTCACCGGGCAGCTCTGGAAACACCATATATTTT
TRBD1,TRBV6-5,.,TRBJ2-1,CASSKPTGTDEQFF,TGTGCCAGCAGTAAGCCGACCGGGACAGATGAGCAGTTCTTC
TRBD1,TRBV3-1/TRBV3-2,.,TRBJ1-6,CASSTDRGHDSPLHF,TGTGCCAGCAGCACGGACAGGGGGCACGATTCACCCCTCCACTTT
TRBD2,TRBV18,.,TRBJ2-1,CASSPPVAGDGSEQFF,TGTGCCAGCTCACCACCGGTAGCGGGAGACGGATCTGAGCAGTTCTTC
.,TRBV4-1,.,TRBJ2-7,CASSQGALAGSSYEQYF,TGCGCCAGCAGCCAAGGGGCTCTGGCGGGGAGCTCCTACGAGCAGTACTTC
.,TRBV15,.,TRBJ2-1,CATSGRENEQFF,TGTGCCACCAGCGGCAGGGAAAATGAGCAGTTCTTC
.,TRBV12-3/TRBV12-4,.,TRBJ2-7,CASSPDKTYEQYF,TGTGCCAGCAGCCCCGACAAAACCTACGAGCAGTACTTC